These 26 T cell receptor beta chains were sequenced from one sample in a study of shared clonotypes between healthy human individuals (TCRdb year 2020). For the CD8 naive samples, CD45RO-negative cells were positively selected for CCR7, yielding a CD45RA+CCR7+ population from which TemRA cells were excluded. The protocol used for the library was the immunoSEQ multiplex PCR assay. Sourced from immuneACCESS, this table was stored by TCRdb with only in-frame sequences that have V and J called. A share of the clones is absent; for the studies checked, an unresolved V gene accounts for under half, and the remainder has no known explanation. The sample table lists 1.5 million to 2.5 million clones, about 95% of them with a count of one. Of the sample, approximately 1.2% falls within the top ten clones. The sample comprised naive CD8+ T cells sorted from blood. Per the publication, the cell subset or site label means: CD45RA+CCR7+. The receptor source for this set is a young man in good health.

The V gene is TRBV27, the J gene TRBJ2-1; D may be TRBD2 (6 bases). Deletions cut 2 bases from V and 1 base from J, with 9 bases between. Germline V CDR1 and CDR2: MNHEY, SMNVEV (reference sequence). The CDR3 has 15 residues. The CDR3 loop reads CASSLGRESYNEQFF. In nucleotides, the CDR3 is TGTGCCAGCAGTTTAGGGCGGGAATCCTACAATGAGCAGTTCTTC.

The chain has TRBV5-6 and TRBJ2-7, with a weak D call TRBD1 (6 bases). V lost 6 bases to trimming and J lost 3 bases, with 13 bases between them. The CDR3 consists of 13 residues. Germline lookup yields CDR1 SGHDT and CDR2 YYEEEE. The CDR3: CASKLGADYEQYF. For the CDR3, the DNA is TGTGCCAGCAAATTGGGGGCGGACTACGAGCAGTACTTC.

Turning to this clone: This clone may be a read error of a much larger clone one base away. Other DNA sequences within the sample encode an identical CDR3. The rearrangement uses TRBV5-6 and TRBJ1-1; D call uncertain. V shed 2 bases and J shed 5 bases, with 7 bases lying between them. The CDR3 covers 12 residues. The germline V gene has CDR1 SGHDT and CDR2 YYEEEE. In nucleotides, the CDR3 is TGTGCCAGCAGCTTAGTGGGGACTGAAGCTTTCTTT. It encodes CASSLVGTEAFF.

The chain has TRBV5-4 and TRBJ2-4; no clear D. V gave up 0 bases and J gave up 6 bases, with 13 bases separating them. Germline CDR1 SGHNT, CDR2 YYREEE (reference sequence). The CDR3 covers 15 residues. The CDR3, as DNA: TGTGCCAGCAGCTTGGTTCCCCCCTTTGGAAACATTCAGTACTTC. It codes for CASSLVPPFGNIQYF.

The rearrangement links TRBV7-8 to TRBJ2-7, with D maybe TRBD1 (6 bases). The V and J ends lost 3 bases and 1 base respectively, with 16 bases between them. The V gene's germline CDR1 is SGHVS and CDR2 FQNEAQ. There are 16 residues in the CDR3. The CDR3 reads CASSFHRDILSYEQYF. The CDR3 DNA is TGTGCCAGCAGCTTCCACCGGGACATCCTTTCCTACGAGCAGTACTTC.

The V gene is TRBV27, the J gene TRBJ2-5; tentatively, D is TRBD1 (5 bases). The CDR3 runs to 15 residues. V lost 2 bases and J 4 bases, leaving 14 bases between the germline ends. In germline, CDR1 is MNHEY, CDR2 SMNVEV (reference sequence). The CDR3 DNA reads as TGTGCCAGCAGTTTAGAAGGGGTACGAAGAGAGACCCAGTACTTC. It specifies CASSLEGVRRETQYF.

The CDR3 coding sequence is TGTGCCAGCAGTTTTTCTGGGACAGGGGTGAACACTGAAGCTTTCTTT. Encoded protein: CASSFSGTGVNTEAFF. This chain links TRBV28 with TRBJ1-1; 10 nucleotides match TRBD1. The CDR3 is made up of 16 amino acids. Trimming cost V 3 bases and J 0 bases; bases outside gene matches: 4. Per the germline V gene, CDR1 is MDHEN and CDR2 is SYDVKM. Supplemented by reference TRBV28 and TRBJ1-1, the full variable domain reads DVKVTQSSRYLVKRTGEKVFLECVQDMDHENMFWYRQDPGLGLRLIYFSYDVKMKEKGDIPEGYSVSREKKERFSLILESASTNQTSMYLCASSFSGTGVNTEAFFGQGTRLTVV.

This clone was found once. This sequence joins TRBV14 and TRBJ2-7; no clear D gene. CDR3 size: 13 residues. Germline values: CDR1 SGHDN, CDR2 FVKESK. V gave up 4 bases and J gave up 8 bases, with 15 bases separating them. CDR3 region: CASSLIESEQQYF. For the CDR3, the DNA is TGTGCCAGCAGCCTAATTGAATCCGAGCAGCAGTACTTC.

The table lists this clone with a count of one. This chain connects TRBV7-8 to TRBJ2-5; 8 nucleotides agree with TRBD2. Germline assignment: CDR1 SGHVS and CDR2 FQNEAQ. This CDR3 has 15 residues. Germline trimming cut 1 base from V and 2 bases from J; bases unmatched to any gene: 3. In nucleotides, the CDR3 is TGTGCCAGCAGCTTAGTGTCTAGCGGGCAAGAGACCCAGTACTTC. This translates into CASSLVSSGQETQYF. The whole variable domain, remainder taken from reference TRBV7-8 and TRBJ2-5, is GAGVSQSPRYKVAKRGQDVALRCDPISGHVSLFWYQQALGQGPEFLTYFQNEAQLDKSGLPSDRFFAERPEGSVSTLKIQRTQQEDSAVYLCASSLVSSGQETQYFGPGTRLLVL.

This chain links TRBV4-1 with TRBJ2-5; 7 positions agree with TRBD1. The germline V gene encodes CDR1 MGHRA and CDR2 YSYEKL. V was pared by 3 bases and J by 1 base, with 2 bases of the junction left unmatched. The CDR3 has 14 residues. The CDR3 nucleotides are TGCGCCAGCAGCCATAGACAGGGCCAAGAGACCCAGTACTTC. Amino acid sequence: CASSHRQGQETQYF.

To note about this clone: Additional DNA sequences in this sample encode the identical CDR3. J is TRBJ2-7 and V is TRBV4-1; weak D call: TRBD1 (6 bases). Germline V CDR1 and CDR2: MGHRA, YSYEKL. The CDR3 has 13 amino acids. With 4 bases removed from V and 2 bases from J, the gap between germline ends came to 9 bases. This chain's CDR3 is CASSLGQTYEQYF. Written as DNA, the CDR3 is TGCGCCAGCAGCCTGGGACAAACCTACGAGCAGTACTTC.

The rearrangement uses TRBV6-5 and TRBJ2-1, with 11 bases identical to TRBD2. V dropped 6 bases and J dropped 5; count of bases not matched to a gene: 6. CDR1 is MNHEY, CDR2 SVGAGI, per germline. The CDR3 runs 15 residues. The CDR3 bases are TGTGCCAGCAGCCCCAGACTAGCGGGAAACAATGAGCAGTTCTTC. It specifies CASSPRLAGNNEQFF.

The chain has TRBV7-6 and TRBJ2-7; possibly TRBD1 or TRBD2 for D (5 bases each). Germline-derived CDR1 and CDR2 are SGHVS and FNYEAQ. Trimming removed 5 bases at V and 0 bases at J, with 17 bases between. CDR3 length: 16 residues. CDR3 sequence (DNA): TGTGCCAGCAGCCCCGGGGCAGGGACGGGCTCCTACGAGCAGTACTTC. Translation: CASSPGAGTGSYEQYF.

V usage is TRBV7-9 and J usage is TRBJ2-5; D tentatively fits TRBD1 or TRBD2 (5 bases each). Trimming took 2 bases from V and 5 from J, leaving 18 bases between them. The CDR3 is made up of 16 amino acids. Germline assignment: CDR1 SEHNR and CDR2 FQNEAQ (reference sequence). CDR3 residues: CASSLFGGTASETQYF. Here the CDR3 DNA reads TGTGCCAGCAGCTTATTTGGGGGTACTGCTTCGGAGACCCAGTACTTC.

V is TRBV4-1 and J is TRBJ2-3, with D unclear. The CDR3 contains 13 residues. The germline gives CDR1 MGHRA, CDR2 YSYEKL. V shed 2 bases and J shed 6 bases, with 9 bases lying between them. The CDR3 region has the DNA TGCGCCAGCAGCCAATGGGTTTCGGATACGCAGTATTTT. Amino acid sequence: CASSQWVSDTQYF.

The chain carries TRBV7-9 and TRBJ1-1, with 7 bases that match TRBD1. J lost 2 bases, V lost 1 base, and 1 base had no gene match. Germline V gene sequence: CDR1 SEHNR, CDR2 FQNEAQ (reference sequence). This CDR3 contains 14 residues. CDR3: CASSLGDRNTEAFF. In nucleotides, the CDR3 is TGTGCCAGCAGCTTAGGGGACAGAAACACTGAAGCTTTCTTT. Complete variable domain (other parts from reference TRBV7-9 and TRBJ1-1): DTGVSQNPRHKITKRGQNVTFRCDPISEHNRLYWYRQTLGQGPEFLTYFQNEAQLEKSRLLSDRFSAERPKGSFSTLEIQRTEQGDSAMYLCASSLGDRNTEAFFGQGTRLTVV.

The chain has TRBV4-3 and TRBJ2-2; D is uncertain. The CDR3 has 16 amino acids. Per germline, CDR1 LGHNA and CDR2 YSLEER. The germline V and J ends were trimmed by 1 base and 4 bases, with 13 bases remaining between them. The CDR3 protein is CASSQVSHSPTGELFF. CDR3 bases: TGCGCCAGCAGCCAAGTGTCGCACAGCCCCACCGGGGAGCTGTTTTTT.

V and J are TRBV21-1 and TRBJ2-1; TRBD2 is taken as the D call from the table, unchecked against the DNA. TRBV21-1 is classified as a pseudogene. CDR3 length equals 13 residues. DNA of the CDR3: TGTGCCAGCCCCACTCCGACTAGCGGGACCCTGTTCTTC. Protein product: CASPTPTSGTLFF.

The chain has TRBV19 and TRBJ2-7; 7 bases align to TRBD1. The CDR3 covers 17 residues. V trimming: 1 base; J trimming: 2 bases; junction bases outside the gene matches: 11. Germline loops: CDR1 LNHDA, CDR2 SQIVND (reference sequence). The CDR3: CASSIVHSTGSPYEQYF. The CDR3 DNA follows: TGTGCCAGTAGTATAGTCCATTCGACAGGGTCCCCCTACGAGCAGTACTTC.

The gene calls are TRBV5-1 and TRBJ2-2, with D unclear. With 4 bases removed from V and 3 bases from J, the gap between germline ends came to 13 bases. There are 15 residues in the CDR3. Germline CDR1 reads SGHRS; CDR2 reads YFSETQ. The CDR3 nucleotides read TGCGCCAGCAGCCGCCTTGATGGGGACACCGGGGAGCTGTTTTTT. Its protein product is CASSRLDGDTGELFF.

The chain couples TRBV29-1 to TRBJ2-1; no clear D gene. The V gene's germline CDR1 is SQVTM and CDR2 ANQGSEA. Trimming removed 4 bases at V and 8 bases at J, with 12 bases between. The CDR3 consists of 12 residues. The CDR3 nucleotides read TGCAGCGTTGTGTTCGCTGGGTATGAGCAGTTCTTC. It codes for CSVVFAGYEQFF.

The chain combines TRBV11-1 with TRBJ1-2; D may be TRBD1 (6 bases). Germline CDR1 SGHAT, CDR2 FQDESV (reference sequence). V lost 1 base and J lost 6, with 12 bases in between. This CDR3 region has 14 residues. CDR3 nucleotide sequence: TGTGCCAGCAGCTTAGGGGGGGCCAGTGATGGCTACACCTTC. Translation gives CASSLGGASDGYTF.

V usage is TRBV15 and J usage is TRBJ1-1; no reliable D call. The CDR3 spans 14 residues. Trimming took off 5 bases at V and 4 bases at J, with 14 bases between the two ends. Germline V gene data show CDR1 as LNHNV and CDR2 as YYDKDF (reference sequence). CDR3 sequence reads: CATSGEKGSTEAFF. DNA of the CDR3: TGTGCCACCAGCGGGGAGAAGGGATCCACTGAAGCTTTCTTT.

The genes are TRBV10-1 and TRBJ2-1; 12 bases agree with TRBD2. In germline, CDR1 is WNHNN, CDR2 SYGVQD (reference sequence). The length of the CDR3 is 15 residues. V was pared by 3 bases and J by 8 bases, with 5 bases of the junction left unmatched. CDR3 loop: CASSDQGLAGDEQFF. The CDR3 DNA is TGCGCCAGCAGTGACCAGGGACTAGCGGGCGATGAGCAGTTCTTC.

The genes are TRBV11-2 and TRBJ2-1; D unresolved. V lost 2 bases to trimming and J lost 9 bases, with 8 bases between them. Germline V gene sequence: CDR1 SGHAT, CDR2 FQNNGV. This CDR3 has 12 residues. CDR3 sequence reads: CASSLKPSEQFF. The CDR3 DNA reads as TGTGCCAGCAGCTTAAAGCCCAGTGAGCAGTTCTTC.

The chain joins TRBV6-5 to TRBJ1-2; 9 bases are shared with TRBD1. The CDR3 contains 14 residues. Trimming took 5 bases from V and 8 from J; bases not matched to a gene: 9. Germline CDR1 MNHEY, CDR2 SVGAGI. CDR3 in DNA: TGTGCCAGCAGTACCCTCGGACAGGGGCACGGCTACACCTTC. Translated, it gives CASSTLGQGHGYTF.